This passage covers 13 T cell receptor beta chains from one sample sequenced in a study of shared clonotypes between healthy human individuals (dated by TCRdb to the early 2020s). The protocol used for the library was the immunoSEQ multiplex PCR assay. TCRdb mirrors the immuneACCESS table, restricted to in-frame sequences. Some clones are absent from its copies; in checked studies, under half trace to an unresolved V gene, and the reason for the others is unknown. The sample has a few million clones on record, 85% to 95% of them singletons. Jointly, the top ten make up under 0.45% of the sample. The sample taken for sequencing was naive CD4+ T cells from PBMCs. The intended sense of this specimen's cell subset or site label: CD45RA+ positively selected. The receptor set was obtained from a man younger than 35 in good health. Some clones in this sample may be carry-over from other donors' samples.

This sequence joins TRBV10-1 and TRBJ1-6; unclear D gene. There are 14 residues in the CDR3. In germline, CDR1 is WNHNN, CDR2 SYGVQD (reference sequence). Trimming stripped 2 bases from V and 7 bases from J, with 9 bases between. The CDR3 nucleotides are TGCGCCAGCAGTGAGCACCCGACGAATTCACCCCTCCACTTT. It translates to CASSEHPTNSPLHF.

About this clone: The same CDR3 can be traced to other DNA sequences in this sample. The chain employs TRBV15 and TRBJ2-1; D remains unclear. Germline V gives CDR1 LNHNV, CDR2 YYDKDF (reference sequence). With 5 bases removed from V and 4 bases from J, the gap between germline ends came to 6 bases. The CDR3 runs to 12 residues. This chain's CDR3 is CATSSSYNEQFF. CDR3 coding DNA: TGTGCCACCAGCTCCAGTTACAATGAGCAGTTCTTC.

The V call is TRBV2, the J call TRBJ2-5; TRBD1 is a possible D gene (6 bases). The CDR3 has 14 amino acids. Germline V gives CDR1 SNHLY, CDR2 FYNNEI. DNA for the CDR3: TGTGTCAGATCCCCGGGACAAGTCCAAGAGACCCAGTACTTC. This sequence encodes CVRSPGQVQETQYF.

Here the CDR3 reads CASSFFPGSGYTF. CDR3 sequence (DNA): TGTGCCAGCAGCTTTTTTCCTGGGTCTGGCTACACCTTC. This chain links TRBV7-8 with TRBJ1-2, with D unclear. The V gene lost 3 bases and the J gene lost 7 bases, with 12 bases spanning the gap. This CDR3 contains 13 residues. Germline V gene sequence: CDR1 SGHVS, CDR2 FQNEAQ.

This clone was seen once. The chain uses TRBV6-5 and TRBJ2-2; D gene uncertain. The CDR3 contains 12 residues. V gave up 10 bases and J gave up 7 bases, with 13 bases separating them. Germline V gene lookup returns CDR1 MNHEY and CDR2 SVGAGI. CDR3 amino acids: CATRPRIGELFF. The CDR3, as DNA: TGTGCCACCCGTCCTAGGATCGGGGAGCTGTTTTTT.

The chain links TRBV4-3 to TRBJ1-2; D uncertain. Looked up from germline, CDR1 is LGHNA and CDR2 is YSLEER. The CDR3 is 15 residues long. V dropped 2 bases and J dropped 0 bases, with 10 bases sitting between them. CDR3 sequence: CASSQSASSNYGYTF. The CDR3 DNA reads TGCGCCAGCAGCCAAAGCGCCAGCTCTAACTATGGCTACACCTTC.

This rearrangement joins TRBV5-1 to TRBJ2-5, with TRBD2 matching over 9 bases. CDR3 length equals 16 residues. Germline assignment: CDR1 SGHRS and CDR2 YFSETQ. Trimming took 4 bases from V and 5 from J; bases not matched to a gene: 12. In nucleotides, the CDR3 is TGCGCCAGCAGCCGCCTTAGCGGGAGAGCTTGGGAGACCCAGTACTTC. It is translated as CASSRLSGRAWETQYF.

This clone was recorded only once. The chain couples TRBV6-5 to TRBJ2-2; no reliable D call. The CDR3 totals 15 residues. Germline-derived CDR1 and CDR2 are MNHEY and SVGAGI. Trimming shortened V by 5 bases and J by 5 bases, and 15 bases separated the two germline ends. The CDR3 coding sequence is TGTGCCAGCAGTCCCCCCGGGCGAGAAACCGGGGAGCTGTTTTTT. Translating it yields CASSPPGRETGELFF.

This chain connects TRBV11-2 to TRBJ2-6; D possibly corresponds to TRBD2 (5 bases). Deletions cut 2 bases from V and 2 bases from J, with 19 bases between. This CDR3 has 19 residues. Germline values: CDR1 SGHAT, CDR2 FQNNGV. The CDR3 region has the DNA TGTGCCAGCAGCTTATGGGCGGATTACGGGGAGACTGGGGCCAACGTCCTGACTTTC. Protein product: CASSLWADYGETGANVLTF.

V usage is TRBV19 and J usage is TRBJ1-5, with unresolved D. CDR3 length equals 12 residues. Germline V lookup: CDR1 LNHDA, CDR2 SQIVND (reference sequence). Trimming took off 3 bases at V and 7 bases at J, with 7 bases between the two ends. CDR3 amino acids: CASSMPGQPQHF. As DNA, the CDR3 is TGTGCCAGTAGTATGCCGGGACAGCCCCAGCATTTT.

This clone has just one count. The chain couples TRBV6-5 to TRBJ2-7, with 8 bases that match TRBD1. Germline V gene data show CDR1 as MNHEY and CDR2 as SVGAGI. The CDR3 extends over 13 amino acids. V shed 6 bases, J shed 4 bases, and the junction held 5 bases outside the gene matches. CDR3 sequence: CASSPDRAYEQYF. The CDR3 bases are TGTGCCAGCAGCCCGGACAGGGCGTACGAGCAGTACTTC.

On this clone: Distinct nucleotide sequences in the sample also encode this CDR3. The chain links TRBV7-3 to TRBJ2-1, with D unresolved. Between the trimmed V and J ends, which lost 4 bases and 4 bases, there was a span of 14 bases. This CDR3 has 15 amino acids. Germline lookup yields CDR1 SGHTA and CDR2 FQGTGA. The CDR3 sequence is CASSSPGSSYNEQFF. In DNA, the CDR3 is TGTGCCAGCAGCTCCCCCGGCTCCTCTTACAATGAGCAGTTCTTC.

J is TRBJ2-1 and V is TRBV7-3; D is tentatively TRBD1 or TRBD2 (6 bases each). The germline gives CDR1 SGHTA, CDR2 FQGTGA. V lost 5 bases to trimming and J lost 9 bases, with 14 bases between them. CDR3 length equals 13 residues. CDR3 sequence: CASSRQGRSEQFF. CDR3 coding DNA: TGTGCCAGCAGCCGTCAGGGGAGGAGTGAGCAGTTCTTC. The full variable domain, with the rest looked up from reference TRBV7-3 and TRBJ2-1, is GAGVSQTPSNKVTEKGKYVELRCDPISGHTALYWYRQSLGQGPEFLIYFQGTGAADDSGLPNDRFFAVRPEGSVSTLKIQRTERGDSAVYLCASSRQGRSEQFFGPGTRLTVL.